These 27 T cell receptor beta chains came from one sample sequenced in a study of blood T cells in healthy people across ages. Then a second PCR, running roughly 7 to 11 cycles, was carried out with a sample-barcoded 5' primer and a J-beta primer mix. One entry per CDR3 protein, called by TCRdb with MiXCR from the 5' RACE reads. Seen here are approximately 810,000 distinct CDR3 sequences, 25% to 35% observed once, and the top ten hold 17%. Input material: blood. The receptors shown here come from a woman older than 75 in good health.

At least ten counts were recorded for this clonotype. The chain recombines TRBV24-1 with TRBJ1-2; 9 bases are shared with TRBD1. J gave up 8 bases and V 3 bases, and 6 bases lay outside the gene matches. The CDR3 runs 14 residues. CDR1 is KGHDR and CDR2 is SFDVKD in the germline V gene. CDR3 DNA: TGTGCCACCAGTGATACCGGGACAGGGTTCGGCTACACCTTC. Amino acids: CATSDTGTGFGYTF.

The genes are TRBV10-2 and TRBJ1-2; 10 nucleotides match TRBD1. The CDR3 consists of 13 residues. With V trimmed by 6 bases and J by 4 bases, 2 bases remained unmatched. Germline CDR1 WSHSY, CDR2 SAAADI. This CDR3 reads CASRTGGSYGYTF. DNA of the CDR3: TGCGCCAGCAGGACAGGGGGCAGCTATGGCTACACCTTC.

This clonotype has more than one count but fewer than ten. This clone may be a read error of a much larger clone one base away. The chain couples TRBV4-3 to TRBJ2-1; 10 bases are a match to TRBD2. The V gene's germline CDR1 is LGHNA and CDR2 YSLEER. CDR3 length: 15 residues. The V segment lost 2 bases and the J segment 6 bases; nucleotides outside the gene matches: 4. CDR3: CASSQSGLACNEQFF. The CDR3, as DNA: TGCGCCAGCAGCCAATCGGGACTAGCGTGCAATGAGCAGTTCTTC.

This clonotype was observed at least ten times. This sequence joins TRBV6-5 and TRBJ2-1; D may be TRBD1 or TRBD2 (5 bases each). The CDR3 is 17 amino acids. Germline V gene data show CDR1 as MNHEY and CDR2 as SVGAGI. Between the trimmed V and J ends, which lost 6 bases and 4 bases, there was a span of 22 bases. The CDR3 protein is CASRKATGKGRYNEQFF. The CDR3 nucleotides read TGTGCCAGCAGAAAGGCCACCGGGAAGGGGCGGTACAATGAGCAGTTCTTC.

Notes on this clonotype: Being one base from a much bigger clone, this may be a read error. J is TRBJ2-3 and V is TRBV20-1, with 9 bases lining up with TRBD2. After removal of 4 bases from V and 1 base from J, the junction contained 3 bases not matched to a gene. The germline V gene has CDR1 DFQATT and CDR2 SNEGSKA (reference sequence). CDR3 length equals 14 residues. CDR3 coding DNA: TGCAGTGCTATGGCGGGGGGGGGCACAGATACGCAGTATTTT. Translation: CSAMAGGGTDTQYF.

As to this clonotype: A much larger clone differs from this one at a single base, so this may be a read error. V gene TRBV7-2 combines with J gene TRBJ2-5; D could derive from TRBD1 or TRBD2 (5 bases each). CDR3 length: 15 residues. V lost 3 bases, J lost 11 bases, and 22 bases lay in between. Germline V CDR1 and CDR2: SGHTA, FQGNSA. The CDR3 nucleotides are TGTGCCAGCAGCTTTCCGGGACCCCCAAACAATGAGCAGTACTTC. This sequence encodes CASSFPGPPNNEQYF.

The rearrangement links TRBV7-9 to TRBJ2-7, with TRBD1 matching 7 bases. Germline V gene data show CDR1 as SEHNR and CDR2 as FQNEAQ (reference sequence). The CDR3 is 15 amino acids. Trimming at V came to 5 bases and at J to 6 bases, leaving 13 bases not matched to a gene. The CDR3, as DNA: TGTGCCAGCAGCCCCCGGGACAGTCCACGGCCCGAGCAGTACTTC. Protein sequence: CASSPRDSPRPEQYF.

The CDR3 DNA reads TGTGCCAGCCTCGCCGACAGGTATCAGCCCCAGCATTTT. Protein: CASLADRYQPQHF. The chain joins TRBV28 to TRBJ1-5, with a weak D call TRBD1 (6 bases). The CDR3 sequence is 13 residues long. Germline CDR1 is MDHEN and CDR2 is SYDVKM. Trimming removed 8 bases from V and 5 bases from J, with 13 bases in between.

This CDR3 reads CSAKAVGQPQHF. DNA for the CDR3: TGCAGTGCTAAAGCGGTGGGTCAGCCCCAGCATTTT. The rearrangement links TRBV20-1 to TRBJ1-5, with D unresolved. The V end was cut by 4 bases, the J end by 6 bases, with 10 bases between. The length of the CDR3 is 12 residues. Germline loops: CDR1 DFQATT, CDR2 SNEGSKA (reference sequence).

This clonotype was seen repeatedly, ten times or more. The chain is built from TRBV3-1 and TRBJ2-3, with 9 bases identical to TRBD1. V gave up 2 bases and J gave up 3 bases; unmatched junction bases: 6. The germline CDR1 and CDR2 sequences are LGHDT and YNNKEL (reference sequence). The CDR3 consists of 16 residues. The CDR3 spells CASSQQGQGLTDTQYF. The CDR3, as DNA: TGTGCCAGCAGCCAACAGGGACAGGGTTTAACAGATACGCAGTATTTT.

This clonotype came up many times. This chain's CDR3 is CASSLVGSISYNEQFF. The CDR3 DNA is TGTGCCAGCAGCTTAGTTGGGAGTATCTCCTACAATGAGCAGTTCTTC. The gene calls are TRBV7-2 and TRBJ2-1; perhaps TRBD2 as D (5 bases). The CDR3 runs to 16 residues. From germline, CDR1 is SGHTA and CDR2 FQGNSA. Deletions cut 1 base from V and 0 bases from J, with 10 bases between.

At least ten counts were recorded for this clonotype. The V gene is TRBV12-3 or TRBV12-4, the J gene TRBJ2-5; 9 nucleotides match TRBD1. The CDR3 has 15 amino acids. Trimming cost V 6 bases and J 7 bases; bases outside gene matches: 12. In DNA, the CDR3 is TGTGCCAGCAGCCAAGCCGGGACAGGGTTCGGGACCCAGTACTTC. This translates into CASSQAGTGFGTQYF.

This clonotype was seen many times. The chain uses TRBV7-9 and TRBJ1-2, with unresolved D. Germline values: CDR1 SEHNR, CDR2 FQNEAQ (reference sequence). Deletions cut 1 base from V and 8 bases from J, with 11 bases between. There are 13 residues in the CDR3. Here the CDR3 DNA reads TGTGCCAGCAGCTTAGAGCCCCCTGGGGGCTACACCTTC. Protein product: CASSLEPPGGYTF. Full variable domain (rest looked up from reference TRBV7-9 and TRBJ1-2): DTGVSQNPRHKITKRGQNVTFRCDPISEHNRLYWYRQTLGQGPEFLTYFQNEAQLEKSRLLSDRFSAERPKGSFSTLEIQRTEQGDSAMYLCASSLEPPGGYTFGSGTRLTVV.

This clonotype was counted only a few times. Possible read error: a much larger clone is one base away. This chain links TRBV24-1 with TRBJ2-1; the D gene is possibly TRBD2 (6 bases). Germline V gene sequence: CDR1 KGHDR, CDR2 SFDVKD. There are 13 residues in the CDR3. The CDR3 region has the DNA TGTGTCACCAGAAAGCAGGGAGGACATGAGCAGTTCTTC. This codes for CVTRKQGGHEQFF.

A word on this clonotype: This sequence may be a read error, since a much larger clone differs from it by one base. The chain has TRBV2 and TRBJ2-1; D is perhaps TRBD2 (6 bases). The germline gives CDR1 SNHLY, CDR2 FYNNEI. This CDR3 is 15 amino acids long. V lost 8 bases to trimming and J lost 8 bases, with 22 bases between them. The CDR3 nucleotides are TGTGCCAGCGGGCCCCCTAGCGTTCCTGGGGATGAGCAGTTCTTC. This codes for CASGPPSVPGDEQFF.

This clonotype was seen at least ten times. The chain recombines TRBV5-1 with TRBJ2-3; D is unresolved. There are 19 residues in the CDR3. Per germline, CDR1 SGHRS and CDR2 YFSETQ. Trimming took off 0 bases at V and 0 bases at J, with 20 bases between the two ends. The CDR3 protein is CASSLESLGSPASTDTQYF. The CDR3 DNA sequence: TGCGCCAGCAGCTTGGAAAGTCTCGGGTCCCCCGCTAGCACAGATACGCAGTATTTT.

In its sample, this clonotype was seen many times. The J gene is TRBJ1-2, the V gene TRBV2, with TRBD1 matching 7 bases. The germline gives CDR1 SNHLY, CDR2 FYNNEI. Germline trimming cut 6 bases from V and 4 bases from J; bases unmatched to any gene: 11. The CDR3 runs 15 residues. The CDR3 DNA follows: TGTGCCAGCAGCCTTGACAGGGCCGCTCGCTATGGCTACACCTTC. Amino acid sequence: CASSLDRAARYGYTF.

The gene calls are TRBV10-2 and TRBJ1-4, with 10 nucleotides matching TRBD1. V was pared by 4 bases and J by 7 bases, with 3 bases of the junction left unmatched. The CDR3 sequence is 14 residues long. The germline V gene encodes CDR1 WSHSY and CDR2 SAAADI. For the CDR3, the DNA is TGCGCCAGCAGTGGATGGGACAGGGGTGAAAAACTGTTTTTT. It yields the protein CASSGWDRGEKLFF.

The genes are TRBV9 and TRBJ2-3, with 7 bases fitting TRBD1. The J segment lost 2 bases and the V segment lost 3 bases, leaving 9 bases of the junction unmatched. CDR1 and CDR2 (germline): SGDLS, YYNGEE. The CDR3 runs 16 residues. This CDR3 reads CASSAKRGQSTDTQYF. CDR3 nucleotides: TGTGCCAGCAGCGCGAAGAGGGGACAGTCCACAGATACGCAGTATTTT.

This clonotype came up many times. The gene calls are TRBV6-6 and TRBJ2-7; D might be TRBD1 (7 bases). The CDR3 loop spans 17 amino acids. The germline V and J ends were trimmed by 4 bases and 6 bases, with 25 bases remaining between them. CDR1 is MNHNY and CDR2 is SVGAGI in the germline V gene (reference sequence). The CDR3: CASSSTYPRGVNVEQYF. CDR3 nucleotides: TGTGCCAGCAGTTCTACCTACCCCAGGGGGGTCAACGTCGAGCAGTACTTC.

This clonotype was counted only a few times. With a much larger clone just one base away, this may be a read error. The V gene is TRBV20-1, the J gene TRBJ1-2; no clear D. The CDR3 contains 14 residues. Trimming took off 4 bases at V and 3 bases at J, with 15 bases between the two ends. CDR1 is DFQATT and CDR2 is SNEGSKA in the germline V gene (reference sequence). CDR3 amino acids: CSATARRGDYGYTF. CDR3 bases: TGCAGTGCTACAGCGCGGCGGGGTGACTATGGCTACACCTTC.

This clonotype was counted many times. The rearrangement links TRBV27 to TRBJ2-1, with TRBD1 matching over 9 bases. Germline V gene sequence: CDR1 MNHEY, CDR2 SMNVEV (reference sequence). The CDR3 covers 15 residues. The V gene end was trimmed by 2 bases and the J gene end by 5 bases; junction bases not matched to a gene: 4. The CDR3 sequence: CASSLLGTGNNEQFF. In nucleotides, the CDR3 is TGTGCCAGCAGTTTACTTGGGACAGGGAACAATGAGCAGTTCTTC.

This clonotype came up many times. The chain joins TRBV20-1 to TRBJ2-7; no definite D call. This CDR3 has 13 amino acids. In germline, CDR1 is DFQATT, CDR2 SNEGSKA (reference sequence). V was trimmed by 3 bases and J by 3 bases, leaving 12 bases between them. As DNA, the CDR3 is TGCAGTGCTAGTAGTGCGGAACTCTACGAGCAGTACTTC. Amino acid sequence: CSASSAELYEQYF.

This clonotype has only a few counts. The rearrangement uses TRBV10-2 and TRBJ1-6; 9 bases match TRBD1. The CDR3 spans 14 residues. Per germline, CDR1 WSHSY and CDR2 SAAADI. V lost 7 bases to trimming and J lost 10 bases; unmatched junction nucleotides: 8. CDR3 in amino acids: CASTPGQGYSPLHF. CDR3 DNA: TGCGCCAGCACCCCGGGACAGGGTTACTCACCCCTCCACTTT.

This clonotype has at least ten counts. The chain couples TRBV5-1 to TRBJ2-5, with TRBD1 as a possible D gene (5 bases). Trimming cost V 0 bases and J 2 bases, with 11 bases left between them. CDR1 and CDR2 (germline): SGHRS, YFSETQ. The CDR3 contains 15 residues. CDR3 amino acids: CASSLAAGMQETQYF. For the CDR3, the DNA is TGCGCCAGCAGCTTGGCGGCAGGGATGCAAGAGACCCAGTACTTC.

On this clonotype: This could be a read error, since a much larger clone is one nucleotide away. The chain recombines TRBV12-3 or TRBV12-4 with TRBJ2-1; D not certain. CDR3 length: 13 amino acids. Trimming removed 6 bases from V and 7 bases from J, with 13 bases in between. The CDR3 reads CASRFGPTNEQFF. The CDR3 DNA reads TGTGCCAGCAGGTTCGGACCTACTAATGAGCAGTTCTTC.

Note on this clonotype: A much larger clone lies a single base off, so this may be a read error. The rearrangement links TRBV5-6 to TRBJ2-5; maybe TRBD1 (5 bases). Germline V gene lookup returns CDR1 SGHDT and CDR2 YYEEEE. This CDR3 has 18 residues. The CDR3 loop is CASSLARKGARYQEIQYF. The CDR3 region has the DNA TGTGCCAGCAGCTTGGCCCGGAAAGGGGCCAGGTACCAAGAGATCCAGTACTTC.